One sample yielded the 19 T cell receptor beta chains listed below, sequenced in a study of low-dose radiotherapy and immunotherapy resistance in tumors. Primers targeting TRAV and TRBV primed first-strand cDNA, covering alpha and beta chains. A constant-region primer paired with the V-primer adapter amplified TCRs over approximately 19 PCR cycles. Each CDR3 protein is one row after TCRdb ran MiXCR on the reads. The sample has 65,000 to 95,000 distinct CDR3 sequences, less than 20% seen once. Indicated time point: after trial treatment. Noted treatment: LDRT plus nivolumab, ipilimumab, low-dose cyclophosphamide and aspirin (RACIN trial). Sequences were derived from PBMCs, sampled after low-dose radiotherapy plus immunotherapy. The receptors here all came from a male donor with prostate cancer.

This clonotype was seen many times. CDR3 sequence reads: CASSQDIRGAYEQYF. The CDR3 coding sequence is TGCGCCAGCAGCCAAGATATTCGGGGAGCCTACGAGCAGTACTTC. The V call is TRBV4-3, the J call TRBJ2-7; maybe TRBD2 (5 bases). Trimming took 0 bases from V and 2 from J, leaving 11 bases between them. Germline lookup yields CDR1 LGHNA and CDR2 YSLEER. The CDR3 loop spans 15 amino acids.

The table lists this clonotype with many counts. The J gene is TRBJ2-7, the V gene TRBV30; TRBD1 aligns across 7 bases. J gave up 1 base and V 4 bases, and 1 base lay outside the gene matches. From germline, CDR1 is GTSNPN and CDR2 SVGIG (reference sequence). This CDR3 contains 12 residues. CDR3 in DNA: TGTGCCTGGAACAGGGGATCCTACGAGCAGTACTTC. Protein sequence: CAWNRGSYEQYF.

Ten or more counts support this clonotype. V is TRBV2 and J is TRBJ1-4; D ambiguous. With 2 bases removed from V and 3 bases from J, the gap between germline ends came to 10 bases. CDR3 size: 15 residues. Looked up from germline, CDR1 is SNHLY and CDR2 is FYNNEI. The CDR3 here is CASSERTESNEKLFF. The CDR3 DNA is TGTGCCAGCAGTGAAAGAACAGAGTCTAATGAAAAACTGTTTTTT.

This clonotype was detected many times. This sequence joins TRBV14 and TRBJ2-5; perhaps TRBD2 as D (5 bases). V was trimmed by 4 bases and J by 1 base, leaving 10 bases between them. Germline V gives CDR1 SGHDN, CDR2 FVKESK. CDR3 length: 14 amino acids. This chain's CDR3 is CASSPDWTQETQYF. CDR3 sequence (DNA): TGTGCCAGCAGCCCGGACTGGACCCAAGAGACCCAGTACTTC. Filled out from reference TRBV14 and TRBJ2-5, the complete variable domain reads EAGVTQFPSHSVIEKGQTVTLRCDPISGHDNLYWYRRVMGKEIKFLLHFVKESKQDESGMPNNRFLAERTGGTYSTLKVQPAELEDSGVYFCASSPDWTQETQYFGPGTRLLVL.

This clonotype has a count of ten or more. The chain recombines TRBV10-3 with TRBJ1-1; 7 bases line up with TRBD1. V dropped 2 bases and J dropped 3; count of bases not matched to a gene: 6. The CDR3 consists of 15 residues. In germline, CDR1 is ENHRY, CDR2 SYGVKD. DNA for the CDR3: TGTGCCATCAGTGAGGCCCCGGGACAGCACACTGAAGCTTTCTTT. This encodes CAISEAPGQHTEAFF.

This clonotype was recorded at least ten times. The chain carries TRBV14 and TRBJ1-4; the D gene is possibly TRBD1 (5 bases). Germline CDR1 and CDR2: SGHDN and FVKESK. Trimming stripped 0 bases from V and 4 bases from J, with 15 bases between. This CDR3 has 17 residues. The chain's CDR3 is CASSQDSGGAINEKLFF. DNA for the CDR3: TGTGCCAGCAGCCAAGATTCAGGCGGGGCTATTAATGAAAAACTGTTTTTT.

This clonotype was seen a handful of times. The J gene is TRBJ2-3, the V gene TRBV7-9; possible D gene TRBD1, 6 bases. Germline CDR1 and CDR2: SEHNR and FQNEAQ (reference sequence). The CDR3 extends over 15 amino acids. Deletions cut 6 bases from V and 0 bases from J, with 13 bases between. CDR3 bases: TGTGCCAGCAGTCCACCGGACAGCAGCACAGATACGCAGTATTTT. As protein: CASSPPDSSTDTQYF.

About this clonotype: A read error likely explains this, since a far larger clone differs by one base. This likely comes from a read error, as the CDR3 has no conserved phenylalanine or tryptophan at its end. CDR3 nucleotide sequence: TGTGCCAGCAGAGAAAGAACGTACGAGCAGTACCTC. The encoded protein is CASRERTYEQYL. The chain has TRBV27 and TRBJ2-7; D gene uncertain. The germline V gene encodes CDR1 MNHEY and CDR2 SMNVEV (reference sequence). The ends were cut back, 6 bases at V and 4 bases at J, with 10 bases in the middle. The CDR3 totals 12 residues.

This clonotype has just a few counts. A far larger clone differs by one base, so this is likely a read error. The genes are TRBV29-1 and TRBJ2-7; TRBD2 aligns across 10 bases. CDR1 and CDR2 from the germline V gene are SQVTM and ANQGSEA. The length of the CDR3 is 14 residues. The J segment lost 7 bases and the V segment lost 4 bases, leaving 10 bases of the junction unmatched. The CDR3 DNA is TGCAGCGTTGGGACTAGCGGTCCCTACAATGAGCAGTACTTC. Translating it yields CSVGTSGPYNEQYF.

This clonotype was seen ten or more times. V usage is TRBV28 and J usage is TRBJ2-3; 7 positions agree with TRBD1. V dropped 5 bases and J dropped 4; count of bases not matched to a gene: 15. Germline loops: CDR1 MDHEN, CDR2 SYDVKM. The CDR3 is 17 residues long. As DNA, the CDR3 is TGTGCCAGCAGTCCCTCGGGAAGGGGGCAGGTTGCAGATACGCAGTATTTT. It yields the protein CASSPSGRGQVADTQYF.

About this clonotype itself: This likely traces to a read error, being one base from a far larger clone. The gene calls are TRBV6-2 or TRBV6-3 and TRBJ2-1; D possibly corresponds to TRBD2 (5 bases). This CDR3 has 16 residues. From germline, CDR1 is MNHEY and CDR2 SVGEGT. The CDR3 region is CATTLMSFPGLNDQFF. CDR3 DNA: TGTGCCACAACGCTCATGTCTTTTCCAGGACTCAATGATCAGTTCTTC.

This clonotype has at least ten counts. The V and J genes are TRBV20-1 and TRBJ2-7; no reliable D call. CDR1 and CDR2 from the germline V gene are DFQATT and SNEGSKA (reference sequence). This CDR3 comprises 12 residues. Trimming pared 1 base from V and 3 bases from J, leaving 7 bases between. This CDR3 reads CSARVQNYEQYF. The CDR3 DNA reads TGCAGTGCTAGAGTACAGAACTACGAGCAGTACTTC.

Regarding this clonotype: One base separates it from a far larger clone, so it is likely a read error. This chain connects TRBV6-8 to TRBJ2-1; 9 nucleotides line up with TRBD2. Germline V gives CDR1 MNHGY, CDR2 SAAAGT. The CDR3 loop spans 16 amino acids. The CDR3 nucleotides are TGTGCCAGCAGTTGGGGCCAGGCGGGAGGGAGGAATGAGCAGCTCTTC. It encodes CASSWGQAGGRNEQLF.

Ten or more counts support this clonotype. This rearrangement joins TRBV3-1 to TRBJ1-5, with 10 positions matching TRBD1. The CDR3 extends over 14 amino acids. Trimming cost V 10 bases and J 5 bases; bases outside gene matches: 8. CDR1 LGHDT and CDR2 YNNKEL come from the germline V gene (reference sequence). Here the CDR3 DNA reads TGTGCCACCGCCGCGACAGGGGGCGATCAGCCCCAGCATTTT. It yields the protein CATAATGGDQPQHF.

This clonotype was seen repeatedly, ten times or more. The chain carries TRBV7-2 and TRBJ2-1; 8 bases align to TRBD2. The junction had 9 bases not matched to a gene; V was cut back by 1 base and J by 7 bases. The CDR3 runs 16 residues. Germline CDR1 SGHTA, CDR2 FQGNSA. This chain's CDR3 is CASSLGTSGLRNEQFF. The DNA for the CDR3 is TGTGCCAGCAGCTTAGGTACTAGCGGCCTAAGGAATGAGCAGTTCTTC. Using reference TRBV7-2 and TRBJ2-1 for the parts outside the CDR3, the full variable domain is GAGVSQSPSNKVTEKGKDVELRCDPISGHTALYWYRQSLGQGLEFLIYFQGNSAPDKSGLPSDRFSAERTGGSVSTLTIQRTQQEDSAVYLCASSLGTSGLRNEQFFGPGTRLTVL.

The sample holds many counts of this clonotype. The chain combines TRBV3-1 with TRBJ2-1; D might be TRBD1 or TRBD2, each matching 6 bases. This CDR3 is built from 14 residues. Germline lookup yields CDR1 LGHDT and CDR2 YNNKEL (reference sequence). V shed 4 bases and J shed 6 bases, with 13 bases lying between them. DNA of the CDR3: TGTGCCAGCAGCCTCAGAGGGGGACTCAATGAGCAGTTCTTC. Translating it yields CASSLRGGLNEQFF.

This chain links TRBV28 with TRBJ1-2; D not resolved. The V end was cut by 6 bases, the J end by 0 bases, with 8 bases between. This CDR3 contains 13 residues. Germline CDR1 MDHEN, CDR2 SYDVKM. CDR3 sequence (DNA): TGTGCCAGCAGGCAAGGGCCTAACTATGGCTACACCTTC. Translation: CASRQGPNYGYTF.

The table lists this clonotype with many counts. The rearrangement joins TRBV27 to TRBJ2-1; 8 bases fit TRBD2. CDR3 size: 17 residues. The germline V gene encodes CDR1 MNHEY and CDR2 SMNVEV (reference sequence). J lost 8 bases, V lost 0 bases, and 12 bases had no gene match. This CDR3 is CASSLSLAGPPLDEQFF. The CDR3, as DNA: TGTGCCAGCAGTTTATCCCTAGCGGGCCCACCCCTCGATGAGCAGTTCTTC.

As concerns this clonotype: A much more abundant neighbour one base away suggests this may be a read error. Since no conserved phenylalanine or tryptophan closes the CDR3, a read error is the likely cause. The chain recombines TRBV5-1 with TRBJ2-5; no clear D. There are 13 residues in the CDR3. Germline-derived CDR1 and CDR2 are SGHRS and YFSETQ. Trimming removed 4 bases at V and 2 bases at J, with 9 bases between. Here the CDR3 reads CASSVDIQETQYS. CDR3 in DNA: TGCGCCAGCAGCGTGGATATTCAAGAGACCCAGTACTCC.